The next 2 T cell receptor beta chains were all read from a single sample in a study of T cells in Graves' hyperthyroidism and ophthalmopathy. The CDR3 regions of TCR beta were amplified from RNA transcripts. Researchers ran a first-round RT-PCR on the TCR CDR3 using the HTBI primer set. TCRdb reprocessed the multiplex PCR reads via MiXCR and lists one record per CDR3 protein. The sample yields a few hundred thousand distinct CDR3 sequences, 15% seen once. The specimen sequenced was blood. These TCRs come from a woman aged 25 to 45 with Graves' hyperthyroidism.

CDR3 residues: CASATGRNTEAFF. Written as DNA, the CDR3 is TGTGCCAGTGCTACAGGGAGGAACACTGAAGCTTTCTTT. This chain connects TRBV19 to TRBJ1-1; TRBD1 is a possible D gene (6 bases). V was trimmed by 8 bases and J by 1 base, leaving 11 bases between them. CDR3 length: 13 amino acids. CDR1 is LNHDA and CDR2 is SQIVND in the germline V gene (reference sequence).

This clonotype was counted ten times or more. CDR3 amino acids: CASSPAGTTDTQYF. CDR3 DNA: TGTGCCAGCAGTCCAGCGGGCACAACAGATACGCAGTATTTT. The rearrangement uses TRBV28 and TRBJ2-3, with D perhaps matching TRBD2 (6 bases). V was trimmed by 5 bases and J by 3 bases, leaving 12 bases between them. The CDR3 is 14 amino acids. Per the germline V gene, CDR1 is MDHEN and CDR2 is SYDVKM.